The following is a T cell receptor (beta chain) sequence with its context. The specificity of this receptor is unknown. Per-base qualities were not stored, and no clone one base away is much larger. Each collaborating institution followed its own protocols to collect whole blood in K2EDTA tubes. For TCRbeta analysis, collaborators shipped samples in one of three forms: frozen whole blood, isolated PBMCs, or DNA extracted from either of those sample types. The data belong to a study of blood T cell repertoires in COVID-19 (TCRdb year 2020). Broadly, across the study: The collaborator samples originated in the United States, Italy and Spain and spanned the acute and convalescent phases of COVID-19. Where available, HLA class I and class II types were obtained from metadata supplied by the sample provider rather than from assay-based typing. The repertoires were released in a freely available public database meant as a resource for research on the immune response to SARS-CoV-2. The sample metadata nearly always contained a de-identified subject ID, COVID-19 status, age in years and sex. The samples were drawn from the first 160 participants of the ongoing ImmuneRACE study and from 1,254 subjects provided by 6 global collaborators. The prospective study material was composed of cDNA or gDNA derived from T cells, B-cell-depleted T cells, or PBMCs. The dataset comprised deeply sampled blood TCRbeta repertoires from subjects exposed to, actively infected with, or recovered from COVID-19. Overall study results and their limits: How much clinical and demographic metadata was included differed by source and by participant, and the metadata was provided uncurated.

TCRbeta CDR3 regions were amplified from genomic DNA using the immunoSEQ Assay, a bias-controlled multiplex PCR. The authors' analysis ran thus. Nucleated cell counts per sample were estimated from amplification of reference gene primers within the assay. Sequence reads were collapsed and filtered to measure the absolute abundance of every unique TCRbeta CDR3 rearrangement. For each sample, productive Simpson clonality was calculated as the square root of Simpson's diversity index over productive rearrangements. As stored in TCRdb, this immuneACCESS dataset retains in-frame rearrangements with V and J assigned. A fraction of the clones does not appear; measured against another copy, unresolved V genes explain less than half of the discrepancy, and the remainder lacks a known reason. V and J calls and clone size are given by that table; D and trimming were obtained from the DNA. Counted in this sample were about 44,000 clones; around 90% of them appeared once. About 1.2% of the sample comes from the top ten.

The CDR3, from cysteine to phenylalanine, totals 15 residues. Only the CDR3 part of the read is kept: 45 bases, read in frame from the first base. Per the germline V gene, SGHTA is the CDR1 and FQGTGA is the CDR2. After removal of 5 bases from V and 3 bases from J, the junction retains 6 bases not matched to a gene. This sequence uses TRBV7-3 and TRBJ2-2, with 7 bases matching TRBD1. The sequence was obtained from a woman aged 40 to 50 with acute or convalescent COVID-19. Sequences were obtained from peripheral blood. The CDR3 protein: CASSEMTGYTGELFF. The DNA sequence is given as TGTGCCAGCAGCGAGATGACAGGGTACACCGGGGAGCTGTTTTTT.